The sequence of this T cell receptor beta chain was determined in a study of cytomegalovirus exposure and HLA in healthy donors. Points from the study as a whole: A later analysis reported that several of the most significant clusters appeared to be linked to common viral pathogens, among them Epstein-Barr virus.

PCR used 60 Vbeta primers and 13 Jbeta primers. Some clones are missing from TCRdb's copy, which holds only in-frame ones; the method was immunoSEQ multiplex PCR. The sample contains about 200,000 clones, 86% of which appear only once. Trimming pared 10 bases from V and 6 bases from J, leaving 10 bases between. Looked up from germline, CDR1 is SEHNR and CDR2 is FQNEAQ (reference sequence). This CDR3 is 11 amino acids long. Comments on this clone: Its antigen remains unknown.

The TCR originated in a woman in her thirties in good health and CMV-seronegative. Sequencing was performed on PBMCs. The chain joins TRBV7-9 to TRBJ2-1; D possibly corresponds to TRBD2 (6 bases). CDR3 in amino acids: CAISGGNEQFF. The CDR3 DNA is TGTGCCATATCCGGGGGCAATGAGCAGTTCTTC. Together with reference TRBV7-9 and TRBJ2-1, the CDR3 gives the full variable domain: DTGVSQNPRHKITKRGQNVTFRCDPISEHNRLYWYRQTLGQGPEFLTYFQNEAQLEKSRLLSDRFSAERPKGSFSTLEIQRTEQGDSAMYLCAISGGNEQFFGPGTRLTVL.